Here is one T cell receptor (beta chain) with its context. The germline CDR1 and CDR2 sequences are MGHRA and YSYEKL. J lost 6 bases, V lost 3 bases, and 4 bases had no gene match. This CDR3 has 13 amino acids. The sample is drawn from a study of blood T cell repertoires in COVID-19. Assay: immunoSEQ multiplex PCR; the TCRdb copy retains only in-frame clones and omits some. The sample lists about 14,000 clones; around 80% were seen once. This TCR derives from a woman aged 50 to 60 with active or convalescent COVID-19. Sequencing was performed on peripheral blood. The gene calls are TRBV4-1 and TRBJ1-1, with TRBD1 identical over 7 bases. In nucleotides, the CDR3 is TGCGCCAGCAGCCAGACCGGGACAGCTGAAGCTTTCTTT. This codes for CASSQTGTAEAFF.